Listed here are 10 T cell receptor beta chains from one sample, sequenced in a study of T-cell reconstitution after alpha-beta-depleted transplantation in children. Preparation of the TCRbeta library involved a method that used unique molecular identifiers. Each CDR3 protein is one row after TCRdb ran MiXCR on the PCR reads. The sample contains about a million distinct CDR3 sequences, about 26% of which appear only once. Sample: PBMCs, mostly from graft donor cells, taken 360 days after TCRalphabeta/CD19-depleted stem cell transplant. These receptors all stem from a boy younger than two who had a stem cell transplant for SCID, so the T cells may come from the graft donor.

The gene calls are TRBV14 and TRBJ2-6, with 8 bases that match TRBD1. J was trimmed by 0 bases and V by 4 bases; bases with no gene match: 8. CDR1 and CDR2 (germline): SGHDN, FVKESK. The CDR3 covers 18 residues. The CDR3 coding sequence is TGTGCCAGCAGCCTAGGACAGGGACTTCCCTCTGGGGCCAACGTCCTGACTTTC. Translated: CASSLGQGLPSGANVLTF. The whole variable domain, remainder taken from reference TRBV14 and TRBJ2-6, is EAGVTQFPSHSVIEKGQTVTLRCDPISGHDNLYWYRRVMGKEIKFLLHFVKESKQDESGMPNNRFLAERTGGTYSTLKVQPAELEDSGVYFCASSLGQGLPSGANVLTFGAGSRLTVL.

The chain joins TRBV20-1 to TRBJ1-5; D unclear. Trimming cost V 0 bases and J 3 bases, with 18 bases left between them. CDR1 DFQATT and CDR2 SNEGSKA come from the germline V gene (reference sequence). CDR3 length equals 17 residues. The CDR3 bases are TGCAGTGCTAGAGATAGTAAAACTCTCTACAACAATCAGCCCCAGCATTTT. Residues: CSARDSKTLYNNQPQHF.

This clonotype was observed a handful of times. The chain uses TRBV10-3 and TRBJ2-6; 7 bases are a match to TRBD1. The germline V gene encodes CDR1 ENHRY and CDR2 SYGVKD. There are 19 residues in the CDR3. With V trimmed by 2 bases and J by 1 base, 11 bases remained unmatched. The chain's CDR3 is CAISEPDRALSSGANVLTF. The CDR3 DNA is TGTGCCATCAGTGAGCCCGACAGGGCCCTTTCGTCTGGGGCCAACGTCCTGACTTTC.

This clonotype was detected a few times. The DNA of the CDR3 is TGCAGCGTCGGGGACAGGGAGGTAAACAATGAGCAGTTCTTC. Protein sequence: CSVGDREVNNEQFF. The rearrangement joins TRBV29-1 to TRBJ2-1, with 9 nucleotides matching TRBD1. Germline assignment: CDR1 SQVTM and CDR2 ANQGSEA. CDR3 length: 14 amino acids. V was clipped by 6 bases and J by 5 bases; unmatched bases: 8.

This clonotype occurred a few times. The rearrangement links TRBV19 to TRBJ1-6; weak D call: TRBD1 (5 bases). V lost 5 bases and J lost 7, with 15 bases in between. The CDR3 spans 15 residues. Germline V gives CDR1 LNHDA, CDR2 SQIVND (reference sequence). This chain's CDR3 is CASSDTGGWNSPLHF. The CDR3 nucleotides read TGTGCCAGTAGTGACACCGGGGGTTGGAATTCACCCCTCCACTTT.

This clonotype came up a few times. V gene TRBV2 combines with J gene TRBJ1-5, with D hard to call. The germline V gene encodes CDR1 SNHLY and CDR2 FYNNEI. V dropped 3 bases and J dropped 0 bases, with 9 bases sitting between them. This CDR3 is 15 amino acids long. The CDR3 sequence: CASSEGHSSNQPQHF. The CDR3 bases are TGTGCCAGCAGTGAGGGTCACTCTAGCAATCAGCCCCAGCATTTT.

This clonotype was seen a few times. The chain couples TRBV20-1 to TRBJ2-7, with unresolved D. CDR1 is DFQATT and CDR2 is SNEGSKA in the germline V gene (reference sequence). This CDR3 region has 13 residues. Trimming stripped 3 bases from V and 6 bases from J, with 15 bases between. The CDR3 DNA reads TGCAGTGCTAGTCCCGGACCCCCTTTCGAGCAGTACTTC. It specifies CSASPGPPFEQYF.

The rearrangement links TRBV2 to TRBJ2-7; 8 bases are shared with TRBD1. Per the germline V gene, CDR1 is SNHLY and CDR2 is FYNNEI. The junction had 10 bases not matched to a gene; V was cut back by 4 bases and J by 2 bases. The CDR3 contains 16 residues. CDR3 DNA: TGTGCCAGCAGTGTTCGACAGGGGCTTGGGACCTACGAGCAGTACTTC. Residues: CASSVRQGLGTYEQYF.

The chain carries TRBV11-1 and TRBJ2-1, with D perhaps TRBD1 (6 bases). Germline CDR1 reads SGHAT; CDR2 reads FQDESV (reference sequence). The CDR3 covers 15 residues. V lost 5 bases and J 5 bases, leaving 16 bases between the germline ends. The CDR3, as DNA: TGTGCCAGCAGCCCAGGGGACGCCTTCAACAATGAGCAGTTCTTC. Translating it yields CASSPGDAFNNEQFF.

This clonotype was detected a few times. The DNA for the CDR3 is TGCGCCAGCAGCTTTGGGACAGGCAAGTCTGGAAACACCATATATTTT. This encodes CASSFGTGKSGNTIYF. This sequence joins TRBV5-1 and TRBJ1-3, with 8 bases that match TRBD1. The CDR3 runs 16 residues. Germline V gene data show CDR1 as SGHRS and CDR2 as YFSETQ. After removal of 2 bases from V and 1 base from J, the junction contained 5 bases not matched to a gene. Based on the CDR3 plus reference TRBV5-1 and TRBJ1-3, the full variable domain is KAGVTQTPRYLIKTRGQQVTLSCSPISGHRSVSWYQQTPGQGLQFLFEYFSETQRNKGNFPGRFSGRQFSNSRSEMNVSTLELGDSALYLCASSFGTGKSGNTIYFGEGSWLTVV.